The rows below give T cell receptor beta chains drawn from one sample of a study of T cell repertoires in cytomegalovirus infection. TCRdb processed the reads anew with MiXCR; each CDR3 protein has one entry. The table has fewer than 250,000 distinct CDR3 sequences, roughly 22% seen once. Specimen: CD8+ T cells from PBMCs. The receptors were sampled from a human donor in good health (CMV status not recorded). Some clones in this sample may be carry-over from other donors' samples. Each CDR3 is given with its conserved first and last residue. D genes are given only for firm matches. Clone size, where shown, is once, few, many, or a class for clones that have expanded.

abundance | j_gene | v_gene | d_gene | CDR3aa | CDR3nt
- | TRBJ2-1 | TRBV5-8 | - | CASSWDQLNEQFF | TGTGCCAGCAGCTGGGACCAGCTCAATGAGCAGTTCTTC
- | TRBJ1-1 | TRBV3-1 | - | CASSPSHGGAEAFF | TGTGCCAGCAGCCCTTCACATGGGGGCGCTGAAGCTTTCTTT
- | TRBJ2-5 | TRBV14 | - | CASSQAAVQETQYF | TGTGCCAGCAGCCAAGCGGCCGTACAAGAGACCCAGTACTTC
- | TRBJ2-1 | TRBV25-1 | - | CASSALHSFTDNEQFF | TGTGCCAGCAGTGCCCTACACTCTTTTACCGACAATGAGCAGTTCTTC
- | TRBJ2-3 | TRBV5-6 | - | CASSGDGGDTQYF | TGTGCCAGCAGCGGGGATGGGGGAGATACGCAGTATTTT
many | TRBJ2-7 | TRBV6-1 | - | CASSFNPQGNEQYF | TGTGCCAGCAGTTTCAACCCACAGGGAAACGAGCAGTACTTC
many | TRBJ2-5 | TRBV9 | - | CASSPRRSLETQYF | TGTGCCAGCAGCCCCCGTAGGTCTTTAGAGACCCAGTACTTC
many | TRBJ2-3 | TRBV25-1 | TRBD2 | CASSGGWAGVSDTQYF | TGTGCCAGCAGCGGCGGCTGGGCGGGGGTTTCAGATACGCAGTATTTT
- | TRBJ2-3 | TRBV28 | - | CASSLRVASTDTQYF | TGTGCCAGCAGCCTTAGGGTCGCTAGCACAGATACGCAGTATTTT
- | TRBJ2-1 | TRBV7-2 | TRBD1 | CASSFGTGIYNEQFF | TGTGCCAGCAGCTTTGGGACAGGAATCTACAATGAGCAGTTCTTC
many | TRBJ1-1 | TRBV7-9 | - | CASSLEAFF | TGTGCCAGCAGCTTAGAAGCTTTCTTT